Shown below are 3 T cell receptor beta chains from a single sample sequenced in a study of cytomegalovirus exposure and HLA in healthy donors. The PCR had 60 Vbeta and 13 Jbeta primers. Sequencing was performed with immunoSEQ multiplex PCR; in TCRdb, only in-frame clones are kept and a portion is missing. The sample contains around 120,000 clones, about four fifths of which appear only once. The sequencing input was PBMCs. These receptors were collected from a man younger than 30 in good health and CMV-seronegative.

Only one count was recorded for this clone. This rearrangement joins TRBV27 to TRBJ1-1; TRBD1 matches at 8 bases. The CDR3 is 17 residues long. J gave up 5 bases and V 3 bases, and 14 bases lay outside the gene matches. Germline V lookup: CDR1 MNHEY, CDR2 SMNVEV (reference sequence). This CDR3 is CASSFYGQGRGGTEAFF. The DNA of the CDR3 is TGTGCCAGCAGTTTCTACGGACAGGGCCGCGGGGGTACTGAAGCTTTCTTT.

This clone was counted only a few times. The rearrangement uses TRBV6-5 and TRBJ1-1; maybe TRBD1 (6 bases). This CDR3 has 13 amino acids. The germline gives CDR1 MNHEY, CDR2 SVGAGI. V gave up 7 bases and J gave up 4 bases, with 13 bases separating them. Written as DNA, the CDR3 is TGTGCCAGCACTCCAAGGGGGTCCACTGAAGCTTTCTTT. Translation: CASTPRGSTEAFF.

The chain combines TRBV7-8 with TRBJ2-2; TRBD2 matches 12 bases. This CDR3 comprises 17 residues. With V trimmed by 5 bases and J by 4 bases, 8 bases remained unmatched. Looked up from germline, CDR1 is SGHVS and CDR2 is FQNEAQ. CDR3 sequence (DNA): TGTGCCAGCAGCACCCGACTAGCGGGAGATGGCACCGGGGAGCTGTTTTTT. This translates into CASSTRLAGDGTGELFF. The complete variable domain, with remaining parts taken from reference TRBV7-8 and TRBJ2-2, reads GAGVSQSPRYKVAKRGQDVALRCDPISGHVSLFWYQQALGQGPEFLTYFQNEAQLDKSGLPSDRFFAERPEGSVSTLKIQRTQQEDSAVYLCASSTRLAGDGTGELFFGEGSRLTVL.